This TCR beta chain was retrieved from a study of T cell responses to AZD1222 COVID-19 vaccine. Between the trimmed V and J ends, which lost 3 bases and 10 bases, there was a span of 22 bases. Germline loops: CDR1 LGHNA, CDR2 YNFKEQ. The CDR3 loop spans 17 amino acids. Sequenced by immunoSEQ multiplex PCR; TCRdb stores in-frame clones only, minus some. The sample comprises 80,000 to 95,000 clones, over 75% of which are singletons, and roughly 5.9% rests with the top ten. This clonotype was obtained from an adult who received the AZD1222 COVID-19 vaccine. Material: peripheral blood, obtained 28 days after the second AZD1222 dose. The rearrangement links TRBV4-2 to TRBJ1-6; the D is unclear. CDR3 residues: CASSHLSPEPRISPLHF. The DNA of the CDR3 is TGTGCCAGCAGCCATCTCTCCCCGGAGCCGCGTATCTCACCCCTCCACTTT.